A single T cell receptor beta chain is shown here with its context. Its antigen is currently unknown. The sample comes from a study of OX40 agonist ivuxolimab in advanced cancers. The wider study: Patients were treated with ivuxolimab, an agonistic anti-OX40 (CD134) antibody. The study gave patients intravenous ivuxolimab at 0.01 to 10 mg/kg every 2 weeks.

The repertoire was sequenced with immunoSEQ multiplex PCR; TCRdb's copy has only in-frame clones and lacks some. The sample shows 55,000 to 90,000 clones, roughly 80% of them seen only once. Notes on the study in general: Among the lowest peripheral clonal expansion occurred in 0.1-3.0 mg/kg partial responders.

The CDR3 extends over 16 amino acids. Germline CDR1 is SGHRS and CDR2 is YFSETQ. Trimming stripped 0 bases from V and 1 base from J, with 14 bases between. This chain uses TRBV5-1 with TRBJ2-7; a weak D match, TRBD2 (5 bases). This receptor was obtained from an adult with an advanced solid tumor such as melanoma, head and neck, liver or kidney cancer. The sample in question was CD4+ or CD8+ T cells sorted from blood, obtained in a trial of the OX40 agonist ivuxolimab. CDR3 DNA sequence: TGCGCCAGCAGCTTGGGCGGGCAGCTTCTATCCTACGAGCAGTACTTC. It encodes CASSLGGQLLSYEQYF.